This T cell receptor beta chain came from a study of T cells expressing NK-cell markers. The overall study: The authors sequenced eight donors, of whom seven were HCMV-seropositive and one was seronegative. Study conclusions and caveats: For six donors, the dominant NKG2C+ clonotypes made up roughly 1.0-7.5% of their CD8+ T cells.

The CDR3 loop spans 17 amino acids. In germline, CDR1 is MGHRA, CDR2 YSYEKL. A remark on this clonotype: Its matching antigen is unknown.

UMIs accompanied the 5'RACE template switching by which TCR beta cDNA was made. TCRdb reprocessed the 5' RACE reads, keeping one entry per CDR3 protein, no DNA. This sample contains around 110,000 distinct CDR3 sequences. This sequence originates from a woman aged 18 to 75 in good health. Material: blood T cells: a sorted CD56 or NKG2C T cell subset, CD4+ or CD8+ T cells, or bulk PBMC T cells (not recorded which). The V call is TRBV4-1, the J call TRBJ2-3; the D call of TRBD2 rests on TCRdb alone, since no DNA is present to check it. The CDR3 spells CASSQGIGRGGPYTQYF.